This TCR beta chain was observed in a study of STAT3 mutations in large granular lymphocyte leukemia. Study as a whole: Canonical activating STAT3 mutations were detected in roughly half of the longitudinally sequenced T-LGLL patients. Over half of T-LGLL patients had one or more immunosuppressive regimens.

Remarks on this clone: The target antigen is unknown.

Study conclusions and caveats: After therapy, 6 of 18 patients switched clonotypes, all new clones STAT3 wild type. At least one immunodominant TCR beta clonotype appeared in every T-cell large granular lymphocyte leukemia patient.

The table came from immunoSEQ multiplex PCR; TCRdb's copy has only in-frame clones and leaves some out. Of several thousand clones listed, 85% to 90% are singletons. Germline V gives CDR1 SGHRS, CDR2 YFSETQ. The CDR3 runs to 16 residues. Trimming shortened V by 1 base and J by 4 bases, and 15 bases separated the two germline ends. The TCR was taken from a man at least 80 years old with T-cell large granular lymphocyte leukemia. Some clones in this sample may be carry-over from other donors' samples. What was sequenced was peripheral blood mononuclear cells. V usage is TRBV5-1 and J usage is TRBJ1-3, with D uncertain. The CDR3 is CASSLWESREGNTIYF. In nucleotides, the CDR3 is TGCGCCAGCAGCTTGTGGGAGAGCCGGGAGGGAAACACCATATATTTT.